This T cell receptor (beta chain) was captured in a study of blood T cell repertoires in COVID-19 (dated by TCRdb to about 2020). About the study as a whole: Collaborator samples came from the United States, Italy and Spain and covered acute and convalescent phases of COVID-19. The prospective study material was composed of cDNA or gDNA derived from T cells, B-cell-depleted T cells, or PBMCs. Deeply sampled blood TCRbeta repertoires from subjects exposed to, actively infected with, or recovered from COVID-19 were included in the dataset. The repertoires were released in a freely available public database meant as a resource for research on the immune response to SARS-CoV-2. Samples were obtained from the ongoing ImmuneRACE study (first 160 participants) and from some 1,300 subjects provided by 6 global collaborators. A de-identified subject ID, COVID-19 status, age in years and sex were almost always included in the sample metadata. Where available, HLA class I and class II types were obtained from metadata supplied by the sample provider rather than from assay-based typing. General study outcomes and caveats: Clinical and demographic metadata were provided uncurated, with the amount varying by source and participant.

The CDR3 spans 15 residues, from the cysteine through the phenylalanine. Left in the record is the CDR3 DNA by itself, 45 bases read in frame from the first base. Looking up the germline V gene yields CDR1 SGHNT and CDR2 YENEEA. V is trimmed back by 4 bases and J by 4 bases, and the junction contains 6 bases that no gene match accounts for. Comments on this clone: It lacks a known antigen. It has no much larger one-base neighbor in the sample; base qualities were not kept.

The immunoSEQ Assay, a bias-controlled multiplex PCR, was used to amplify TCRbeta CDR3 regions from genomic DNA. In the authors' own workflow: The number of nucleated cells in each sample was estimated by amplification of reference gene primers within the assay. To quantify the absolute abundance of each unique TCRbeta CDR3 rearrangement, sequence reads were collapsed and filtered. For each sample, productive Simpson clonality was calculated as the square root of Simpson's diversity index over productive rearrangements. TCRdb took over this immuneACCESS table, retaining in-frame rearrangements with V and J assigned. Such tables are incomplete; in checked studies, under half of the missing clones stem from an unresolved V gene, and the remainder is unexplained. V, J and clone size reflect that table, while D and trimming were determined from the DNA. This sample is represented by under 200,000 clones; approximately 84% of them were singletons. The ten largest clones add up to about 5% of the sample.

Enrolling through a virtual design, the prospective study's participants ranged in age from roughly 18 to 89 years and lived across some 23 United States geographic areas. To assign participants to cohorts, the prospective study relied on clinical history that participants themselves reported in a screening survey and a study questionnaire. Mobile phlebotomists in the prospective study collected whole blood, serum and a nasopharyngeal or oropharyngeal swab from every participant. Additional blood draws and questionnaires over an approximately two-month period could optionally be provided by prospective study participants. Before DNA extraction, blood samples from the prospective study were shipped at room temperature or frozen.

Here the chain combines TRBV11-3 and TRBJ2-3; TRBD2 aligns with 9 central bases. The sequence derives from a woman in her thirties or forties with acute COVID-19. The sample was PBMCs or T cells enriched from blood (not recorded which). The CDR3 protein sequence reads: CASSSIAGVADTQYF. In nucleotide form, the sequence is TGTGCCAGCAGCTCAATAGCGGGAGTGGCAGATACGCAGTATTTT.